The 25 T cell receptor beta chains in this list originate from one sample, sequenced in a study of T-cell reconstitution after alpha-beta-depleted transplantation in children. Construction of the TCRbeta library involved unique molecular identifiers. MiXCR was run by TCRdb on the PCR reads, yielding one entry per CDR3 protein. The table has roughly 100,000 distinct CDR3 sequences, 6% seen once; the top ten hold 6% to 7%. This sample comprised PBMCs, mostly from graft donor cells, obtained 60 days after TCRalphabeta/CD19-depleted stem cell transplant. These receptors originate from a female patient aged 2-10 years who had a stem cell transplant for Fanconi anemia, so the T cells may come from the graft donor.

This clonotype was recorded many times. The rearrangement uses TRBV4-2 and TRBJ2-3; 7 bases agree with TRBD2. J was trimmed by 2 bases and V by 0 bases; bases with no gene match: 5. CDR3 length equals 16 residues. Germline lookup yields CDR1 LGHNA and CDR2 YNFKEQ. CDR3 DNA: TGTGCCAGCAGCCAAGATTCAAGCGGGACCACAGATACGCAGTATTTT. The encoded protein is CASSQDSSGTTDTQYF.

On this clonotype: The junction and the germline gene differ at one end; a read error may be behind it. The chain employs TRBV28 and TRBJ2-2; TRBD2 might be the D (6 bases). The V gene's germline CDR1 is MDHEN and CDR2 SYDVKM. This CDR3 contains 15 residues. CDR3 sequence reads: CSSSDRLGNTGELFF. The CDR3 nucleotides read TGTTCCAGCAGTGACAGACTAGGAAACACCGGGGAGCTTTTTTTT.

The gene calls are TRBV3-1 and TRBJ2-2, with 11 bases aligning to TRBD1. The CDR3 has 17 residues. The V gene end was trimmed by 3 bases and the J gene end by 1 base; junction bases not matched to a gene: 4. CDR1 and CDR2 (germline): LGHDT, YNNKEL (reference sequence). The CDR3 sequence is CASSHLGTGGNTGELFF. The CDR3 coding sequence is TGTGCCAGCAGCCACCTCGGGACAGGGGGGAACACCGGGGAGCTGTTTTTT.

This clonotype was seen more than once but under ten times. The rearrangement uses TRBV6-5 and TRBJ1-2; D perhaps matches TRBD1 (6 bases). The germline V and J ends were trimmed by 5 bases and 3 bases, with 13 bases remaining between them. Germline values: CDR1 MNHEY, CDR2 SVGAGI. The CDR3 is 14 amino acids. The CDR3 region is CASSRYRADYGYTF. The CDR3 DNA sequence: TGTGCCAGCAGTCGGTACAGGGCTGACTATGGCTACACCTTC.

This clonotype has at least ten counts. The chain links TRBV5-1 to TRBJ1-2; a possible D gene is TRBD1 (5 bases). The germline V and J ends were trimmed by 1 base and 7 bases, with 8 bases remaining between them. The germline gives CDR1 SGHRS, CDR2 YFSETQ. This CDR3 has 12 amino acids. CDR3 amino acids: CASSLRTGGYTF. The CDR3 nucleotides are TGCGCCAGCAGCTTGCGCACAGGTGGCTACACCTTC.

Concerning this clonotype itself: A much more abundant neighbour one base away suggests this may be a read error. The chain carries TRBV20-1 and TRBJ2-4; TRBD1 might be the D (7 bases). CDR3 length: 16 residues. Germline loops: CDR1 DFQATT, CDR2 SNEGSKA (reference sequence). The CDR3 reads CCARDPRGRAKNIQYF. CDR3 nucleotides: TGCTGTGCTAGAGATCCCAGGGGGAGGGCCAAAAACATTCAGTACTTC.

The table lists this clonotype with many counts. The chain employs TRBV15 and TRBJ2-7, with 7 bases identical to TRBD1. This CDR3 is built from 13 residues. Germline CDR1 LNHNV, CDR2 YYDKDF (reference sequence). V was clipped by 9 bases and J by 0 bases; unmatched bases: 5. The CDR3 bases are TGTGCCACAGAAGACAGGGCCTCCTACGAGCAGTACTTC. Translating gives CATEDRASYEQYF.

At least ten counts were recorded for this clonotype. This chain uses TRBV6-4 with TRBJ2-3, with D tentatively TRBD1 (6 bases). Germline loops: CDR1 MRHNA, CDR2 SNTAGT. With 5 bases removed from V and 0 bases from J, the gap between germline ends came to 9 bases. This CDR3 has 14 amino acids. In nucleotides, the CDR3 is TGTGCCAGCAGTCAAACAGGGAGCACAGATACGCAGTATTTT. Translating gives CASSQTGSTDTQYF.

This clonotype was observed a few times. The chain uses TRBV5-1 and TRBJ2-2; no reliable D call. Between the trimmed V and J ends, which lost 0 bases and 5 bases, there was a span of 14 bases. Per the germline V gene, CDR1 is SGHRS and CDR2 is YFSETQ. The CDR3 is made up of 16 amino acids. This chain's CDR3 is CASSLEGVSRTGELFF. In DNA form, the CDR3 reads TGCGCCAGCAGCTTGGAAGGAGTATCGAGGACCGGGGAGCTGTTTTTT. Variable domain in full (rest from reference TRBV5-1 and TRBJ2-2): KAGVTQTPRYLIKTRGQQVTLSCSPISGHRSVSWYQQTPGQGLQFLFEYFSETQRNKGNFPGRFSGRQFSNSRSEMNVSTLELGDSALYLCASSLEGVSRTGELFFGEGSRLTVL.

This clonotype was seen at least ten times. The chain joins TRBV7-2 to TRBJ1-6; 8 bases align to TRBD1. The length of the CDR3 is 13 residues. Germline CDR1 is SGHTA and CDR2 is FQGNSA. V lost 10 bases, J lost 6 bases, and 5 bases stayed unmatched. Written as DNA, the CDR3 is TGTGCCACCGGGGACAGGCTTAATTCACCCCTCCACTTT. Protein: CATGDRLNSPLHF.

The chain carries TRBV4-2 and TRBJ2-2, with D perhaps matching TRBD1 (6 bases). From germline, CDR1 is LGHNA and CDR2 YNFKEQ. Trimming took 5 bases from V and 0 from J, leaving 19 bases between them. The CDR3 runs 18 residues. CDR3 amino acids: CASSTHPRSGANTGELFF. CDR3 nucleotide sequence: TGTGCCAGCAGCACCCACCCGCGGTCAGGGGCGAACACCGGGGAGCTGTTTTTT.

The DNA for the CDR3 is TGTGCCAGCAGCCAAGAGGGGGTGGGGGGGGCCTACAATGAGCAGTTCTTC. Its protein is CASSQEGVGGAYNEQFF. The rearrangement joins TRBV4-2 to TRBJ2-1; 7 bases line up with TRBD2. The CDR3 sequence is 17 residues long. Germline trimming cut 0 bases from V and 2 bases from J; bases unmatched to any gene: 7. Per the germline V gene, CDR1 is LGHNA and CDR2 is YNFKEQ.

The rearrangement links TRBV10-3 to TRBJ2-2, with D hard to call. This CDR3 is built from 15 residues. Trimming left V 3 bases short and J 9 bases short, with 17 bases between. Germline assignment: CDR1 ENHRY and CDR2 SYGVKD. The CDR3 loop reads CAISDPGRRIRELFF. For the CDR3, the DNA is TGTGCCATCAGTGACCCAGGACGCCGGATTCGGGAGCTGTTTTTT.

This clonotype was observed many times. The rearrangement uses TRBV12-3 or TRBV12-4 and TRBJ1-5; 8 nucleotides match TRBD1. The CDR3 is made up of 15 amino acids. The V and J ends lost 5 bases and 5 bases, in that order; junction bases with no gene match: 8. DNA for the CDR3: TGTGCCAGCAGTAAACTCGGACAGGGATATCAGCCCCAGCATTTT. It is translated as CASSKLGQGYQPQHF.

Details on this clonotype: This may be a read error, as it is one base from a much larger clone. In this CDR3 the conserved last residue, phenylalanine or tryptophan, is missing, so a read error is likely. V gene TRBV28 combines with J gene TRBJ1-4; D is perhaps TRBD1 (5 bases). In germline, CDR1 is MDHEN, CDR2 SYDVKM. V was shortened by 4 bases and J by 2 bases, with 14 bases between the two germline ends. The CDR3 contains 16 residues. The CDR3 sequence is CASSYPPGSTNEKLFC. As DNA, the CDR3 is TGTGCCAGCAGTTATCCCCCAGGGAGCACTAATGAAAAACTGTTTTGT.

This clonotype showed up many times. V is TRBV7-8 and J is TRBJ2-3; TRBD1 agrees at 7 bases. This CDR3 region has 16 residues. CDR1 and CDR2 from the germline V gene are SGHVS and FQNEAQ. Germline trimming cut 3 bases from V and 2 bases from J; bases unmatched to any gene: 8. The CDR3 loop reads CASSFVRGGYTDTQYF. CDR3 in DNA: TGTGCCAGCAGCTTTGTCAGAGGGGGCTACACAGATACGCAGTATTTT.

Many counts were recorded for this clonotype. V and J are TRBV5-1 and TRBJ2-1; a possible D gene is TRBD1 (5 bases). V lost 3 bases and J 1 base, leaving 8 bases between the germline ends. Germline CDR1 SGHRS, CDR2 YFSETQ. The CDR3 is made up of 14 amino acids. CDR3 bases: TGCGCCAGCAGCTACGACAGATCCTACAATGAGCAGTTCTTC. Its translation: CASSYDRSYNEQFF.

V and J are TRBV30 and TRBJ2-7, with 7 bases identical to TRBD2. V shed 0 bases and J 4 bases; nucleotides not matched to a gene: 6. This CDR3 has 14 amino acids. The germline V gene has CDR1 GTSNPN and CDR2 SVGIG (reference sequence). DNA of the CDR3: TGTGCCTGGAGTGTTGGGGGGGGGGTTTACGAGCAGTACTTC. Protein: CAWSVGGGVYEQYF.

This clonotype occurred many times. One junction end disagrees with the germline gene, perhaps due to a read error. The CDR3 is CASSLEETQYF. Here the CDR3 DNA reads TGCGCCAGCAGCTTGGAAGAGACCCAGTACTTC. The V and J genes are TRBV12-3 or TRBV12-4 and TRBJ2-5; the D is unclear. This CDR3 spans 11 amino acids.

The chain carries TRBV5-1 and TRBJ1-1, with D tentatively TRBD1 (5 bases). V gave up 0 bases and J gave up 2 bases, with 8 bases separating them. This CDR3 has 14 residues. Germline CDR1 and CDR2: SGHRS and YFSETQ. CDR3 coding DNA: TGCGCCAGCAGCTTGGCGACAGCAAACACTGAAGCTTTCTTT. Translating it yields CASSLATANTEAFF. Drawing the rest from reference TRBV5-1 and TRBJ1-1, the complete variable domain is KAGVTQTPRYLIKTRGQQVTLSCSPISGHRSVSWYQQTPGQGLQFLFEYFSETQRNKGNFPGRFSGRQFSNSRSEMNVSTLELGDSALYLCASSLATANTEAFFGQGTRLTVV.

This clonotype was seen a handful of times. This chain uses TRBV12-3 or TRBV12-4 with TRBJ2-4; D gene unclear. Trimming removed 1 base at V and 0 bases at J, with 4 bases between. The CDR3 covers 14 residues. For the CDR3, the DNA is TGTGCCAGCAGTTTAGTGCGAGCCAAAAACATTCAGTACTTC. Encoded protein: CASSLVRAKNIQYF.

The chain employs TRBV12-3 or TRBV12-4 and TRBJ2-2; 9 bases map to TRBD1. V lost 4 bases and J lost 5; bases outside the gene matches: 5. There are 15 residues in the CDR3. The CDR3 sequence is CASSSRTGETGELFF. In nucleotides, the CDR3 is TGTGCCAGCAGTTCCCGGACAGGGGAAACCGGGGAGCTGTTTTTT.

V usage is TRBV6-2 or TRBV6-3 and J usage is TRBJ1-4; 11 nucleotides align to TRBD1. V shed 6 bases, J shed 6 bases, and the junction held 6 bases outside the gene matches. CDR1 MNHEY and CDR2 SVGEGT come from the germline V gene. This CDR3 is built from 15 residues. The CDR3 here is CASSPPGQGDEKLFF. CDR3 nucleotides: TGTGCCAGCAGCCCCCCGGGACAGGGGGATGAAAAACTGTTTTTT.

This clonotype has a count of ten or more. CDR3 coding DNA: TGTGCCATCAGAAAAACAGAGGACACCGGGGAGCTGTTTTTT. The encoded protein is CAIRKTEDTGELFF. The chain has TRBV10-3 and TRBJ2-2; D not resolved. CDR1 ENHRY and CDR2 SYGVKD come from the germline V gene. The CDR3 totals 14 residues. V was clipped by 6 bases and J by 3 bases, with 11 bases between them.

This clonotype showed up many times. The chain links TRBV12-3 or TRBV12-4 to TRBJ2-3; D gene unclear. Trimming left V 2 bases short and J 2 bases short, with 5 bases between. This CDR3 has 13 residues. This chain's CDR3 is CASSLMHTDTQYF. The CDR3 DNA reads as TGTGCCAGCAGTTTAATGCACACAGATACGCAGTATTTT.